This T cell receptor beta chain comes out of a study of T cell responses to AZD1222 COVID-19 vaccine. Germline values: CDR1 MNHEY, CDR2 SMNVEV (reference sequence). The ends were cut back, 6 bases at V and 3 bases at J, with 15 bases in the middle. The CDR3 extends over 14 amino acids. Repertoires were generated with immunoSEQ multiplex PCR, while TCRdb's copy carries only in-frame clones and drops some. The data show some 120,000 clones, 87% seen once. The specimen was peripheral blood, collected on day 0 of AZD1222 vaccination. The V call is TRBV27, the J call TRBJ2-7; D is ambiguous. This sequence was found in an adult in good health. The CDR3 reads CASSQQSPNYEQYF. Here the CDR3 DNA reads TGTGCCAGCAGCCAACAGTCCCCAAACTACGAGCAGTACTTC.